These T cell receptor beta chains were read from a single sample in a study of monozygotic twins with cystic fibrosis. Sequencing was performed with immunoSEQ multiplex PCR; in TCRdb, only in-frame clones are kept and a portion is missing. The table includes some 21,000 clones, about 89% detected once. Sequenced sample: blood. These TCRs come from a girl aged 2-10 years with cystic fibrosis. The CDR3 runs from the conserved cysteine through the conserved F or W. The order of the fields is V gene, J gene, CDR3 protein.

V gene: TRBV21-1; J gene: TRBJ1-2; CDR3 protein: CASSKAKVSAQAANGYTF
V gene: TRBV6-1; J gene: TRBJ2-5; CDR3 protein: CASTRKAGNQETQYF
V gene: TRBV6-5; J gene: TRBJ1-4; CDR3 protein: CASSYGRDRGEKLFF
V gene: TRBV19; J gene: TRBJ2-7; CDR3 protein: CASTSGHDEQYF
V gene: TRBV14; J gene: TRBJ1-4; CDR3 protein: CASSQLRGGAEKLFF
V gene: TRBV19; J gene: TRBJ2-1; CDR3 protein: CASSIPAGSYNEQFF
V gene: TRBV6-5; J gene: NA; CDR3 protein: CASSNTGAAYEQYF
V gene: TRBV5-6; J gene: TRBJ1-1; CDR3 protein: CASSLAPTGRTEAFF
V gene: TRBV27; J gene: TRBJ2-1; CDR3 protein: CASSLGASGSNEQFF
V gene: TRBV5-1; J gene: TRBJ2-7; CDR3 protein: CASSGTARDPYEQYF
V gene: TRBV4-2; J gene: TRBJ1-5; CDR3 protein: CASSPGQDSNQPQHF
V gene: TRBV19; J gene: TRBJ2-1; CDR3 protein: CASSMGWVGQLRDEQFF
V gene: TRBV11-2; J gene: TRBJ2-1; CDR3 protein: CASSTRGTSGGSKDDEQFF
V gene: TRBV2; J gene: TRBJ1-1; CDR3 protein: CASSGDMGRGTEAFF
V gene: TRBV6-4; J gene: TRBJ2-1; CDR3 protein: CASSEVAERGEQFF
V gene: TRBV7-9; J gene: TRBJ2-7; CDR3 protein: CASSLFSSGGTSSYEQYF
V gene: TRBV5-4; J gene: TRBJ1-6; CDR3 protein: CASSYFGEGNSPLHF
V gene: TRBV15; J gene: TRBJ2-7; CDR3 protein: CATSSSQGAYEQYF
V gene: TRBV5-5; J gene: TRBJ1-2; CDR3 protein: CASSLGDRDNYGYTF
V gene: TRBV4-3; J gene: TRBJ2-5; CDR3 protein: CASSQGRTGGPQETQYF
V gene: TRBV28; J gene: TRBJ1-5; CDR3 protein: CASNKSGGLSNQPQHF
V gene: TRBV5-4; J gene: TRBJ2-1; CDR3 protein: CASSFRDTRNNEQFF
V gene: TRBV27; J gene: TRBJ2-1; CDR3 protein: CASSPQGDHSYNEQFF
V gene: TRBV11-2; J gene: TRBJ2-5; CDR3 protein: CASSFLGSGETQYF
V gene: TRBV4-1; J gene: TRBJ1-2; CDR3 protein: CASSQGLPGRRANYGYTF
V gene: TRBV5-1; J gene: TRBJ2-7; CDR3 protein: CASSLGQGADEQYF
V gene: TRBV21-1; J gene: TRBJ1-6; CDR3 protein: CASSKALALLNSPLHF
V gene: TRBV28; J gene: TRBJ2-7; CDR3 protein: CASFYGFEQYF
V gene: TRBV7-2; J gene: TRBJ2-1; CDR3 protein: CASRYHSGRAVNEQFF
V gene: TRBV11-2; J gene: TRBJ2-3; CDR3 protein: CASSSRESRTDTQYF
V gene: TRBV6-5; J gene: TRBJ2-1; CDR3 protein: CASSLWARNEQFF
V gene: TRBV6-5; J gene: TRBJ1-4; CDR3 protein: CASSYSSTVGEKLFF
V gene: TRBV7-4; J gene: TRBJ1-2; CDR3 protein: CASSLAQMGTAVNYGYTF